This is a list of T cell receptor beta chains from one sample in a study of STAT5B mutations in CD4+ large granular lymphocyte leukemia. The table came from immunoSEQ multiplex PCR; TCRdb's copy has only in-frame clones and leaves some out. The table lists 30,000 to 35,000 clones, about 70% of them singletons. Source material: CD4+ T cells from blood buffy coats. The receptors shown here come from a human donor in good health. Each CDR3 is given without its conserved first and last residue.

TRBJ1-1	TRBV10-2	ASKSGMNTEAF
TRBJ2-1	TRBV20-1	SARVGEQF
TRBJ2-1	TRBV10-3	AISGAASGGSSYNEQF
TRBJ2-3	TRBV7-9	ASSFALEGPTDTQY
TRBJ1-2	TRBV6-5	ASSSQGGRGYT
TRBJ1-1	TRBV7-9	ASSLVWKNTEAF
TRBJ1-3	TRBV28	ASSTDGDSGNTIY
TRBJ2-2	TRBV7-8	ASSAMTNVPNTGELF
TRBJ2-1	TRBV5-1	ASSLAGTGSYNEQF
TRBJ2-2	TRBV19	ASSTRTGGMNTGELF
TRBJ2-1	TRBV12-2	ASRLVVVGYNEQF
TRBJ1-1	TRBV29-1	SVGRRGDTEAF
TRBJ1-1	TRBV10-3	AISDGRVNTEAF
TRBJ1-1	TRBV2	ASSDAGLTEAF
TRBJ1-2	TRBV7-2	ASSMPDRGNYGYT
TRBJ1-1	TRBV7-8	ASSLVTDTEAF
TRBJ1-6	TRBV9	AGDFRDSPLH
TRBJ1-1	TRBV7-3	ASSPGTGIGNTEAF
TRBJ2-7	TRBV19	ASSISPAGAEDEQY
TRBJ2-1	TRBV11-3	ASSFDRLTSGGTYNEQF
TRBJ2-5	TRBV5-8	ASSADFKETQY
TRBJ2-1	TRBV28	ASSSTTQQQF
TRBJ2-2	TRBV10-2	ASTLAGGAQAGELF
TRBJ1-1	TRBV14	ASSQVARMGRWGEAF
TRBJ2-6	TRBV27	ASRSQGAGANVLT
TRBJ2-7	TRBV11-3	ASSSGGYEQY
TRBJ2-1	TRBV7-9	ASSLGQGRNNEQF
TRBJ1-5	TRBV6-1	ASSGDGVGTLFSNNQPQH
TRBJ2-7	TRBV9	ASSPNPPGQNYEQY
TRBJ2-2	TRBV5-4	ASSAHVSANTGELF
TRBJ1-3	TRBV5-1	ASSPAGGGARIGGNTIY
TRBJ2-3	TRBV5-1	ASSRSGGGADTQY
TRBJ2-3	TRBV19	ATTRGPSRTDTQY
TRBJ2-5	TRBV2	ASSRDTQTGTQY
TRBJ2-7	TRBV7-2	ASSAPGGTGTTYEQY
TRBJ1-5	TRBV19	ASSLQENQPQH
TRBJ2-2	TRBV7-2	ASSRLVGELF
TRBJ2-1	TRBV2	ASSSAGVTYNEQF
TRBJ1-3	TRBV5-5	ASRYTGSSGNTIY
TRBJ1-2	TRBV14	ASSQEAALFYGYT
TRBJ2-5	TRBV14	ASSQIWGGAQETQY
TRBJ1-4	TRBV5-1	ASSNDGNEKLF
TRBJ2-2	TRBV7-2	ASRHPGVPANTGELF
TRBJ1-4	TRBV9	ASSSSPQGGEKLF
TRBJ1-4	TRBV6-5	ASSYQNSEKLF
TRBJ1-3	TRBV27	ASSRTGGYTSGNTIY